These T cell receptor beta chains were read from a single sample in a study of shared clonotypes between healthy human individuals. Data came from immunoSEQ multiplex PCR; TCRdb stores just in-frame clones and leaves some out. The data hold about a million clones, with about 75% observed a single time. The sequencing input was memory CD4+ T cells sorted from blood. The source is a man aged 18 to 29 in good health. Each CDR3 is given with its conserved first and last residue. The D gene is left open where the match is weak. Expanded clones are given a class, and other clones once, few, many or no size at all.

TRBJ2-5	TRBD2	TRBV10-3	NA	TGTGCCATCAGTGCTGGAGCGGGATTCCAAGAGACCCAGTACTTC	CAISAGAGFQETQYF
TRBJ2-2	TRBD2	TRBV10-3	NA	TGTGCCATCAGTGGGATGCCGCTAGCGGGAGATCGCACCGGGGAGCTGTTTTTT	CAISGMPLAGDRTGELFF
TRBJ2-3	TRBD2	TRBV2	NA	TGTGCCAGCGCTGGACTAGCCACGCGGTATTTT	CASAGLATRYF
TRBJ1-1	NA	TRBV6-5	NA	TGTGCCAGCAGTTACTCGAGTATTGGGCCAGCCACTGAAGCTTTCTTT	CASSYSSIGPATEAFF
TRBJ1-4	NA	TRBV5-1	few	TGCGCCAGCAGCGACAGTGGTTTGGAAAAACTGTTTTTT	CASSDSGLEKLFF
TRBJ1-3	NA	TRBV7-2	NA	TGTGCCAGCAGATCCCACTCTGGAAACACCATATATTTT	CASRSHSGNTIYF
TRBJ1-2	NA	TRBV5-4	once	TGTGCCAGCAGCTTGGAAGGTAGGGGAAGCGGCGGCTACACCTTC	CASSLEGRGSGGYTF
TRBJ2-2	NA	TRBV19	NA	TGTGCCAGTAGTCCGCGCGGACAGACGAACACCGGGGAGCTGTTTTTT	CASSPRGQTNTGELFF
TRBJ1-3	TRBD1	TRBV6-5	NA	TGTGCCAGCAGTTCCGACAGGGTTGGAAACACCATATATTTT	CASSSDRVGNTIYF
TRBJ2-7	NA	TRBV11-3	few	TGTGCCAGCAGCTTAGTCAGGGGAGGCGAGCAGTACTTC	CASSLVRGGEQYF
TRBJ1-1	NA	TRBV18	few	TGTGCCAGCTCACCTTCCGAGACAGGTATGGCTTTCTTT	CASSPSETGMAFF
TRBJ1-2	TRBD1	TRBV6-1	NA	TGTGCCAGCAGGATAACCGGGACAGGGCACGGCTACACCTTC	CASRITGTGHGYTF
TRBJ2-1	TRBD1	TRBV6-1	NA	TGTGCCAGCAGTGCGGAGGGACAGGGATACAATGAGCAGTTCTTC	CASSAEGQGYNEQFF
TRBJ1-2	NA	TRBV7-2	NA	TGTGCCAGCAGCTCTTTGGGTGGGGTCGGCTACACCTTC	CASSSLGGVGYTF
TRBJ2-1	NA	TRBV4-3	once	TGCGCCAGCAGCCAAGCCAGGAGCGGGCTTTACAATGAGCAGTTCTTC	CASSQARSGLYNEQFF
TRBJ2-7	NA	TRBV27	NA	TGTGCCAGCAGTTTTGTGGGGGCCTACGAGCAGTACTTC	CASSFVGAYEQYF
TRBJ2-5	TRBD2	TRBV4-1	NA	TGCGCCAGCAGCCAAGTATCGACTAGCGGGGGGGACACCCAGTACTTC	CASSQVSTSGGDTQYF
TRBJ2-3	NA	TRBV7-2	NA	TGTGCCAGCAGCTTAAGGCTAGGATCCCCCCGAGATACGCAGTATTTT	CASSLRLGSPRDTQYF
TRBJ1-2	NA	TRBV6-1	NA	TGTGCCAGCGTGTTGGGCCGGCTCTATGGCTACACCTTC	CASVLGRLYGYTF
TRBJ1-2	NA	TRBV6-1	NA	TGTGCCAGCAGTGAACTGGCAGGGGTTGGGTTTCGAGGCTACACCTTC	CASSELAGVGFRGYTF
TRBJ2-7	TRBD2	TRBV5-6	NA	TGTGCCAGCAGCTTGCTTAGCGGGAGGGCCGCGGGCGAGCAGTACTTC	CASSLLSGRAAGEQYF
TRBJ1-5	TRBD1	TRBV6-4	few	TGTGCCAGATCCTCGTTGACAGGGGATGATCAGCCCCAGCATTTT	CARSSLTGDDQPQHF
TRBJ2-1	NA	TRBV4-1	NA	TGCGCCAGCAGCCGGGGAACTGAGCAGTTCTTC	CASSRGTEQFF
TRBJ2-2	TRBD2	TRBV6-1	many	TGTGCCAGCAGGAAACCGGGAGGCGACACCGGGGAGCTGTTTTTT	CASRKPGGDTGELFF
TRBJ2-7	TRBD2	TRBV5-6	NA	TGTGCCAGCAGCTTGATAGCGGGAGCCGAGCAGTACTTC	CASSLIAGAEQYF
TRBJ2-7	NA	TRBV5-1	NA	TGCGCCAGCAGCCAGGGGGGATTCGGGGACGAGCAGTACTTC	CASSQGGFGDEQYF
TRBJ1-2	NA	TRBV7-2	NA	TGTGCCAGCAGCTTAAAACAGGGCCGGGATGGCTACACCTTC	CASSLKQGRDGYTF
TRBJ1-6	TRBD1	TRBV6-6	few	TGTGCCAGCAGATCGGGACAGGGCGACTCACCCCTCCACTTT	CASRSGQGDSPLHF
TRBJ1-4	NA	TRBV4-3	NA	TGCGCCAGCAGCCAAGATTTCGGGACGGATTATAATGAAAAACTGTTTTTT	CASSQDFGTDYNEKLFF
TRBJ2-3	NA	TRBV9	NA	TGTGCCAGCCGACCCTTTTCTAGCACAGATACGCAGTATTTT	CASRPFSSTDTQYF
TRBJ2-1	NA	TRBV6-1	NA	TGTGCCAGCAGTGTTCAGGGAAGTCCCTACAATGAGCAGTTCTTC	CASSVQGSPYNEQFF
TRBJ2-1	TRBD2	TRBV5-4	NA	TGTGCCAGCAGCGTCGGGACTAGCGGGAAGGGGAATGAGCAGTTCTTC	CASSVGTSGKGNEQFF
TRBJ2-5	NA	TRBV10-3	NA	TGTGCCATCAGGGGACCCAAGGAGGGCGAGACCCAGTACTTC	CAIRGPKEGETQYF
TRBJ2-5	TRBD2	TRBV6-1	few	TGTGCCAGCAGTGCGGGGACTAGCGGGGTCGGGGAGACCCAGTACTTC	CASSAGTSGVGETQYF
TRBJ1-3	NA	TRBV18	NA	TGTGCCAGCTCACCAATAACAGGGTCCTTCTCTGGAAACACCATATATTTT	CASSPITGSFSGNTIYF
TRBJ2-7	NA	TRBV7-6	NA	TGTGCCAGCAGCTTGACGCTGGGGGAGCAGTACTTC	CASSLTLGEQYF
TRBJ2-7	NA	TRBV5-1	NA	TGCGCCAGCAGCTTGTCAGGACAGAAAGTCTACGAGCAGTACTTC	CASSLSGQKVYEQYF
TRBJ2-7	NA	TRBV6-5	NA	TGTGCCAGCAGTTACGCCGCATTAGCCACCTACGAGCAGTACTTC	CASSYAALATYEQYF
TRBJ1-2	TRBD1	TRBV27	NA	TGTGCCAGCAGGTTACAGGGGGCGGGTGGCTACACCTTC	CASRLQGAGGYTF
TRBJ1-6	TRBD1	TRBV12-5	NA	TGTGCTAGTGGTTTGGGGGTCAGGGGGGGTAATTCACCCCTCCACTTT	CASGLGVRGGNSPLHF
TRBJ2-1	TRBD2	TRBV19	NA	TGTGCCAGTAGCCCTATACCCGGGACTAGCGGGGGAAGGGAGCAGTTCTTC	CASSPIPGTSGGREQFF